This TCR beta chain is drawn from a study of T cell responses to AZD1222 COVID-19 vaccine. Study-level findings and limits: Seropositivity was recorded at baseline in only a handful of AZD1222 recipients. Possibly, clonal diversity was underestimated; donors were largely white British and included more females.

Per germline, CDR1 SGHRS and CDR2 YFSETQ. The CDR3 is 15 residues long. J was trimmed by 4 bases and V by 2 bases; bases with no gene match: 5. TCRdb's copy holds only in-frame clones and misses some; the assay was immunoSEQ multiplex PCR. The top ten hold 8.5% to 9% of the sample, which has 15,000 to 20,000 clones, roughly nine tenths seen once. Points on this clone: Its antigen is not identified.

The specimen was peripheral blood, collected 28 days after the second AZD1222 dose. The chain carries TRBV5-1 and TRBJ2-7; 11 bases map to TRBD2. The TCR comes from an adult who received the AZD1222 COVID-19 vaccine. CDR3 amino acids: CASSFDGTSGYEQYF. The CDR3 DNA is TGCGCCAGCAGCTTCGATGGGACTAGCGGATACGAGCAGTACTTC.